The present T cell receptor (beta chain) was sequenced within a study of cytomegalovirus exposure and HLA in healthy donors. Regarding the study as a whole: High sensitivity and specificity were reportedly achieved when the classifier diagnosed cytomegalovirus status. Through in vitro validation, three CMV-associated chains were shown to be specific for CMV antigens. Most TCR sequences showed up rarely, but some public TCRs showed up in many donors.

J lost 9 bases, V lost 11 bases, and 11 bases had no gene match. From germline, CDR1 is ENHRY and CDR2 SYGVKD. The CDR3 runs 13 residues. Clones were read by immunoSEQ multiplex PCR, and TCRdb kept only the in-frame ones, dropping some. This table holds 140,000 or so clones, roughly 87% found once. With respect to this clone: The antigen is not known.

Sequenced material: PBMCs. The source of this sequence is a woman aged 18-35 years in good health and CMV-seropositive. This chain connects TRBV10-3 to TRBJ2-1; 9 bases fit TRBD2. CDR3 in DNA: TGTGCCGCCCAGGGCGCAGCGGGGGGTGAGCAGTTCTTC. This sequence encodes CAAQGAAGGEQFF.